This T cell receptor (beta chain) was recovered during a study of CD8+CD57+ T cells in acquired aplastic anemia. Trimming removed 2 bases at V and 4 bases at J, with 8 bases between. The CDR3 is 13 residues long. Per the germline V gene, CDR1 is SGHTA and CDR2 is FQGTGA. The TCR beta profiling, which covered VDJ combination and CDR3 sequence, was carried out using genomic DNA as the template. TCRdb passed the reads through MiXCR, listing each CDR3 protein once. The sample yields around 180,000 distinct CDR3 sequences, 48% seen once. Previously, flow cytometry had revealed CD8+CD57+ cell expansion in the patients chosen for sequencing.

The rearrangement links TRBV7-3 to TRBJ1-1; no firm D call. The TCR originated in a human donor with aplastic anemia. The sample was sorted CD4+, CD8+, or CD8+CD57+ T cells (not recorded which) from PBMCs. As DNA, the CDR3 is TGTGCCAGCAGCTTAGGGTTCGGCACTGAAGCTTTCTTT. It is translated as CASSLGFGTEAFF.